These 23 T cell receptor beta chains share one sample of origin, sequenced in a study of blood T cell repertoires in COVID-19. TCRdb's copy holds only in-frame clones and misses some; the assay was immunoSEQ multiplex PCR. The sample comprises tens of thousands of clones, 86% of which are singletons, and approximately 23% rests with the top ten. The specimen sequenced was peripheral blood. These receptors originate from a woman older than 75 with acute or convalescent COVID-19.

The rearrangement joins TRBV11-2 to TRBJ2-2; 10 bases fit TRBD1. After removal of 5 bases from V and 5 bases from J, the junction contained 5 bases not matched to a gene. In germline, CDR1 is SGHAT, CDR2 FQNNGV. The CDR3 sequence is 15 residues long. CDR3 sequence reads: CASSLPDRGTGELFF. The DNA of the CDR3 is TGTGCCAGCAGCCTACCGGACAGGGGGACCGGGGAGCTGTTTTTT.

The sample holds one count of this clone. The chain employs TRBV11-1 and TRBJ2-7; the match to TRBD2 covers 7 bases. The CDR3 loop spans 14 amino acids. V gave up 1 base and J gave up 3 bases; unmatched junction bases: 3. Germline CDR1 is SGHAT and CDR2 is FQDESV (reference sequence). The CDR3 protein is CASSLGLAVYEQYF. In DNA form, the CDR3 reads TGTGCCAGCAGCTTAGGTCTAGCGGTCTACGAGCAGTACTTC. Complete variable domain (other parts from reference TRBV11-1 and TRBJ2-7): EAEVAQSPRYKITEKSQAVAFWCDPISGHATLYWYRQILGQGPELLVQFQDESVVDDSQLPKDRFSAERLKGVDSTLKIQPAELGDSAMYLCASSLGLAVYEQYFGPGTRLTVT.

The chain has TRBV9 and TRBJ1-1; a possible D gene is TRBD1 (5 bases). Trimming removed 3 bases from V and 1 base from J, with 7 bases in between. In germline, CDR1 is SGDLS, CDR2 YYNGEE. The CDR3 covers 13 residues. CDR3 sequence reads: CASSATGNTEAFF. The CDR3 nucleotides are TGTGCCAGCAGCGCTACAGGGAACACTGAAGCTTTCTTT. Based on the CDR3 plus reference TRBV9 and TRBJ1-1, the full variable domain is DSGVTQTPKHLITATGQRVTLRCSPRSGDLSVYWYQQSLDQGLQFLIQYYNGEERAKGNILERFSAQQFPDLHSELNLSSLELGDSALYFCASSATGNTEAFFGQGTRLTVV.

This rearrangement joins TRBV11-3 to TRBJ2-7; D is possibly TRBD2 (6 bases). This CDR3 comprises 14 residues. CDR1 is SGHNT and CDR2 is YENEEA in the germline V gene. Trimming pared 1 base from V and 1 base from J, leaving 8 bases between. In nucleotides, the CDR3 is TGTGCCAGCAGCTTAGTAGCGGATTCCTACGAGCAGTACTTC. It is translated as CASSLVADSYEQYF.

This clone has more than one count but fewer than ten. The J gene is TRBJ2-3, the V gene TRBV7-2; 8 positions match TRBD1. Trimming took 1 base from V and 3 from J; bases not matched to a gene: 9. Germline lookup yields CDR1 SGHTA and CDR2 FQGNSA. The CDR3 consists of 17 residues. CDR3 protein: CASSLEGVDRVTDTQYF. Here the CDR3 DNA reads TGTGCCAGCAGCTTAGAGGGGGTGGACAGGGTAACAGATACGCAGTATTTT.

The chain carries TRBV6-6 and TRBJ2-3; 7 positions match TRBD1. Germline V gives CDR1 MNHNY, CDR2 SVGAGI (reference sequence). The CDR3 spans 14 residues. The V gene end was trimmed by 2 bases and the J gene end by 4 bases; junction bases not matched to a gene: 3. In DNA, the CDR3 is TGTGCCAGCAGTTACGGCCAGGGGGCAGATACGCAGTATTTT. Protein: CASSYGQGADTQYF.

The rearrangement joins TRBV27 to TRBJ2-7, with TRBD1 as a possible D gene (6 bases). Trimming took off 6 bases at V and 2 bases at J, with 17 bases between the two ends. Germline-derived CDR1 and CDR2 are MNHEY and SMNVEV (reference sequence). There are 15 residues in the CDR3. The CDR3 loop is CASSLIPGAPYEQYF. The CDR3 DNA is TGTGCCAGCAGCCTCATCCCAGGGGCGCCCTACGAGCAGTACTTC.

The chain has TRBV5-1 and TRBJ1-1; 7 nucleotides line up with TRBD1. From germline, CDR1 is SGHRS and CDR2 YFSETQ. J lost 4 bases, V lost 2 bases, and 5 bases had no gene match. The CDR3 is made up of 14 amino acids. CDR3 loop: CASSLDRAVTEAFF. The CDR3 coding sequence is TGCGCCAGCAGCTTAGACAGGGCGGTCACTGAAGCTTTCTTT.

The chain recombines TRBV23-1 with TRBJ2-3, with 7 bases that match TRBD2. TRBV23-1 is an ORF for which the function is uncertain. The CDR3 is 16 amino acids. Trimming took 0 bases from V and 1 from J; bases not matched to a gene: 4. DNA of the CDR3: TGCGCCAGCAGTCAATCAGCGGGAAGGGGCACAGATACGCAGTATTTT. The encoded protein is CASSQSAGRGTDTQYF.

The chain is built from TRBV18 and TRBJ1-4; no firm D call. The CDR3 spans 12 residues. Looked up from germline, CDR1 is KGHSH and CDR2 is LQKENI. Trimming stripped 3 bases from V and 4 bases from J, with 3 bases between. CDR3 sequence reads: CASSPNNEKLFF. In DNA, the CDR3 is TGTGCCAGCTCACCCAATAATGAAAAACTGTTTTTT.

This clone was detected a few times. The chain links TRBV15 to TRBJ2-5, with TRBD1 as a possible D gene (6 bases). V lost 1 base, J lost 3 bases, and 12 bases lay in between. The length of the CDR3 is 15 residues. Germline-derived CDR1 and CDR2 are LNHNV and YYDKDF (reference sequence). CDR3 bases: TGTGCCACCAGCAGAGGAGGGGACACCAAAGAGACCCAGTACTTC. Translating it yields CATSRGGDTKETQYF.

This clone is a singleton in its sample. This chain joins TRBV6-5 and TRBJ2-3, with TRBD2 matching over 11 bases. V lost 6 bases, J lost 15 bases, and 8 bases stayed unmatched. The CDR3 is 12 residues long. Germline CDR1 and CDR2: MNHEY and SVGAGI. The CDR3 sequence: CASRVIAGGRYF. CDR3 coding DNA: TGTGCCAGCAGGGTAATAGCGGGGGGGCGTTATTTT.

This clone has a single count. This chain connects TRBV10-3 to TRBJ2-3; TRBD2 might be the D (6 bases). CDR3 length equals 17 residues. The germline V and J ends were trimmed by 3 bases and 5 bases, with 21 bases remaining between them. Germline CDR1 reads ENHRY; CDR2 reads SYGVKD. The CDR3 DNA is TGTGCCATCAGTGAAAACTCTGGGGGGAGTGTTAAAGATACGCAGTATTTT. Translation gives CAISENSGGSVKDTQYF.

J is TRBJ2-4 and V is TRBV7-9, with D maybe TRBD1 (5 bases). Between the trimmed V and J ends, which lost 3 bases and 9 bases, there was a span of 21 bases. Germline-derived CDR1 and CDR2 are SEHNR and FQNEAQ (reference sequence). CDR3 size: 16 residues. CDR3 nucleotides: TGTGCCAGCAGCTTCTCCTCAAACAGGCCCGGTTCCATTCAGTACTTC. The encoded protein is CASSFSSNRPGSIQYF.

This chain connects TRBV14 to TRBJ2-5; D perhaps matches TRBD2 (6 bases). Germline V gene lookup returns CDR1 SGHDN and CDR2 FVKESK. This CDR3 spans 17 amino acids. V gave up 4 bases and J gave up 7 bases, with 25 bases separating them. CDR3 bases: TGTGCCAGCAGCCTTGGAGGGGCAGCCCCCGGGGTGGGGACCCAGTACTTC. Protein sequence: CASSLGGAAPGVGTQYF.

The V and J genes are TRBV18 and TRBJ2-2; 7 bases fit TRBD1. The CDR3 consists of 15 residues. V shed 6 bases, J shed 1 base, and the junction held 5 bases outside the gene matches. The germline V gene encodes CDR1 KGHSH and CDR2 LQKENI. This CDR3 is CASSPGTVNTGELFF. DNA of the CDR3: TGTGCCAGCTCCCCCGGGACAGTGAACACCGGGGAGCTGTTTTTT.

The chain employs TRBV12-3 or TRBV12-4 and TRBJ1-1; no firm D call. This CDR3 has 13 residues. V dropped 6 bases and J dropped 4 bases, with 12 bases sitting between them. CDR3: CASSTRRGTEAFF. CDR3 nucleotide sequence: TGTGCCAGCAGCACCCGGCGCGGCACTGAAGCTTTCTTT.

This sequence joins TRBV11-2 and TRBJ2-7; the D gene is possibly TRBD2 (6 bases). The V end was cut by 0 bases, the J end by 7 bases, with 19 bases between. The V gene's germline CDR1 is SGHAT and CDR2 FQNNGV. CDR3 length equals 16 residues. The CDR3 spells CASSLEWVAGPGEQYF. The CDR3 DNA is TGTGCCAGCAGCTTAGAATGGGTGGCGGGGCCGGGGGAGCAGTACTTC.

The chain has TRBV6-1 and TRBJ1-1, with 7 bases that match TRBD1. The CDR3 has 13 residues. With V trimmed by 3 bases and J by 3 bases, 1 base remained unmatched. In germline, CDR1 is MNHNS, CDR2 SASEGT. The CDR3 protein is CASSDDRDTEAFF. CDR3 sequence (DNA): TGTGCCAGCAGTGATGACAGGGACACTGAAGCTTTCTTT.

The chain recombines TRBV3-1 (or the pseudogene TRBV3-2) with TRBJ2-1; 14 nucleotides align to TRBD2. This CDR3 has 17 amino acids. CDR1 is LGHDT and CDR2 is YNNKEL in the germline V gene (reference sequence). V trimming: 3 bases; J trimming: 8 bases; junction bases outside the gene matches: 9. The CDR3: CASSHWRGTSGSDEQFF. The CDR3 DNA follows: TGTGCCAGCAGCCATTGGAGGGGGACTAGCGGGAGTGATGAGCAGTTCTTC.

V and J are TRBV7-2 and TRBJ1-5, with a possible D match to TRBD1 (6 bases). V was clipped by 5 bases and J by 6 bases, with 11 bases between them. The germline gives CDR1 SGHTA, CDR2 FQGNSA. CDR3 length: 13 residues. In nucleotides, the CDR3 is TGTGCCAGCAGCGATACAGGGCTTCAGCCCCAGCATTTT. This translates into CASSDTGLQPQHF.

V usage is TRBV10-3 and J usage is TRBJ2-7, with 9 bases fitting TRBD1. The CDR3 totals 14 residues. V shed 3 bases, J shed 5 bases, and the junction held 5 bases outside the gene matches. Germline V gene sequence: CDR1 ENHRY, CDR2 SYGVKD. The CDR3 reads CAISEMGQGNEQYV. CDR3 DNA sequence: TGTGCCATCAGTGAAATGGGACAGGGAAACGAGCAGTACGTC.

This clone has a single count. The CDR3 loop reads CASSERTGSYNEQFF. The DNA for the CDR3 is TGCGCCAGCAGCGAAAGGACAGGATCATACAATGAGCAGTTCTTC. The chain combines TRBV5-1 with TRBJ2-1; 7 positions agree with TRBD1. The CDR3 consists of 15 residues. Losses at the gene ends were 4 bases for V and 4 bases for J; bases not matched to a gene: 8. Germline assignment: CDR1 SGHRS and CDR2 YFSETQ. Complete variable domain (other parts from reference TRBV5-1 and TRBJ2-1): KAGVTQTPRYLIKTRGQQVTLSCSPISGHRSVSWYQQTPGQGLQFLFEYFSETQRNKGNFPGRFSGRQFSNSRSEMNVSTLELGDSALYLCASSERTGSYNEQFFGPGTRLTVL.